Ten or more counts support the clone carrying this TCR beta chain. This sample is drawn from a study of T cells in Graves' hyperthyroidism and ophthalmopathy. Researchers took RNA transcripts and amplified the TCR beta CDR3 regions from them. HTBI primers were employed in a first-round RT-PCR of the TCR CDR3. Each CDR3 protein is one row after TCRdb ran MiXCR on the multiplex PCR reads. This table holds fewer than 750,000 distinct CDR3 sequences, roughly 14% found once. Diagnoses rested on clinical symptoms, serum thyroxine and TRAb, thyroid ultrasound and orbital computed tomography. CDR3 length equals 15 residues. The ends lost 5 bases at V and 1 base at J; junction bases unmatched: 6. CDR1 is SGHTA and CDR2 is FQGNSA in the germline V gene.

The rearrangement joins TRBV7-2 to TRBJ2-5, with 8 positions matching TRBD2. This receptor was taken from a woman in her 40s with Graves' ophthalmopathy. Sequenced sample: blood. The CDR3 nucleotides read TGTGCCAGCAGCCCTCTAGCGGGCGCCCAAGAGACCCAGTACTTC. It encodes CASSPLAGAQETQYF.